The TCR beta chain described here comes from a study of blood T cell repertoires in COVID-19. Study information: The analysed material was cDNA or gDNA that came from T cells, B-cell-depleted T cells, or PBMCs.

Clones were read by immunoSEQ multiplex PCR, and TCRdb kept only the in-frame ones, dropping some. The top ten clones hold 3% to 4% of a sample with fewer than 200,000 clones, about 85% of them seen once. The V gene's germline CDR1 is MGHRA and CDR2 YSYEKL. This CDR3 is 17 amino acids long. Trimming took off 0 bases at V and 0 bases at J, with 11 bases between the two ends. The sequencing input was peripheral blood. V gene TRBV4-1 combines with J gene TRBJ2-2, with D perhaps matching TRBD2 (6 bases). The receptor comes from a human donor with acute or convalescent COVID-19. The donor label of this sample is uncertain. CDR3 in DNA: TGCGCCAGCAGCCAAGAAGGGGACTGGACGAACACCGGGGAGCTGTTTTTT. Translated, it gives CASSQEGDWTNTGELFF.